This TCR beta chain appears in the sequencing data of a study of read filtering for tumor transcriptome and immune sequencing. The study's findings and limits: The sorted CD138-negative fraction was a mixed bone marrow immune population, not purified T cells.

Molecular barcoded adaptors covering alpha/delta and beta/gamma chains were used on 400 ng RNA. TCRdb re-analysed the reads in MiXCR, keeping a single row per CDR3 protein. The top ten hold about 17% of the sample, which has fewer than 25,000 distinct CDR3 sequences, 20% to 25% seen once. Sampling of bone marrow took place during active disease in every patient. This clonotype appeared many times. Its antigen remains unknown. In germline, CDR1 is DFQATT, CDR2 SNEGSKA (reference sequence). The V gene end was trimmed by 8 bases and the J gene end by 5 bases; junction bases not matched to a gene: 7. CDR3 length equals 12 residues.

The J gene is TRBJ2-5, the V gene TRBV20-1; 8 bases align to TRBD1. The TCR was taken from a donor at least 40 years old with multiple myeloma. Sequencing was performed on a population of CD138-negative cells sorted from bone marrow. CDR3 region: CSLDRDGETQYF. The CDR3 nucleotides read TGCAGTCTGGACAGGGATGGTGAGACCCAGTACTTC.